Listed below are T cell receptor beta chains from one sample, sequenced in a study of T cell changes during pregnancy in multiple sclerosis. The repertoire was sequenced with immunoSEQ multiplex PCR; TCRdb's copy has only in-frame clones and lacks some. The sample shows 35,000 to 45,000 clones, about 91% of them seen only once. Sequences were derived from CD4+ T cells from peripheral blood mononuclear cells, sampled after pregnancy. The receptor set was obtained from a female donor in good health, enrolled as a control in a pregnancy study. The CDR3 runs from the conserved cysteine through the conserved F or W. The order of the fields is V gene, D gene, clone size, J gene, CDR3 protein, CDR3 DNA. A D gene is named only where the DNA matches it firmly. A row's size may be missing; if present it is once, few, many or a size class.

v_call: TRBV5-1
d_call: TRBD1
clone_size: few
j_call: TRBJ1-6
cdr3_aa: CASSLRGVDSPLHF
cdr3_nt: TGCGCCAGCAGCCTCAGGGGGGTCGATTCACCCCTCCACTTT

v_call: TRBV10-3
d_call: TRBD1
clone_size: NA
j_call: TRBJ2-5
cdr3_aa: CAISGTGQGRLKTQYF
cdr3_nt: TGTGCCATCAGCGGAACAGGACAGGGGAGGTTGAAGACCCAGTACTTC

v_call: TRBV5-5
d_call: TRBD1
clone_size: NA
j_call: TRBJ1-3
cdr3_aa: CASRQGYGNTIYF
cdr3_nt: TGTGCCAGCAGACAGGGGTACGGAAACACCATATATTTT

v_call: TRBV7-9
d_call: NA
clone_size: NA
j_call: TRBJ2-5
cdr3_aa: CASSQGGTETQYF
cdr3_nt: TGTGCCAGCAGCCAGGGTGGAACAGAGACCCAGTACTTC

v_call: TRBV28
d_call: NA
clone_size: NA
j_call: TRBJ1-4
cdr3_aa: CASTPAGSANEKLFF
cdr3_nt: TGTGCCAGCACTCCTGCAGGTTCGGCTAATGAAAAACTGTTTTTT

v_call: TRBV5-4
d_call: NA
clone_size: NA
j_call: TRBJ2-1
cdr3_aa: CASRGDFSSYNEQFF
cdr3_nt: TGTGCCAGCAGGGGGGACTTTAGCTCCTACAATGAGCAGTTCTTC

v_call: TRBV2
d_call: NA
clone_size: NA
j_call: TRBJ2-3
cdr3_aa: CASSELLASTDTQYF
cdr3_nt: TGTGCCAGCAGTGAACTGCTAGCCTCCACAGATACGCAGTATTTT

v_call: TRBV2
d_call: NA
clone_size: NA
j_call: TRBJ2-2
cdr3_aa: CASSEAAVNTGELFF
cdr3_nt: TGTGCCAGCAGTGAAGCGGCGGTGAACACCGGGGAGCTGTTTTTT

v_call: TRBV9
d_call: TRBD1
clone_size: NA
j_call: TRBJ2-3
cdr3_aa: CASSSSRGRGRTDTQYF
cdr3_nt: TGTGCCAGCAGCTCCTCCCGAGGTAGGGGGCGCACAGATACGCAGTATTTT

v_call: TRBV6-1
d_call: NA
clone_size: once
j_call: TRBJ2-5
cdr3_aa: CAIRYQETQYF
cdr3_nt: TGTGCCATCCGGTACCAAGAGACCCAGTACTTC

v_call: TRBV5-1
d_call: TRBD2
clone_size: NA
j_call: TRBJ2-7
cdr3_aa: CASSLGSSGGTYEQYF
cdr3_nt: TGCGCCAGCAGCTTGGGTTCTAGCGGGGGTACCTACGAGCAGTACTTC

v_call: TRBV27
d_call: NA
clone_size: NA
j_call: TRBJ2-5
cdr3_aa: CASSFTENQETQYF
cdr3_nt: TGTGCCAGCAGTTTTACAGAGAACCAAGAGACCCAGTACTTC

v_call: TRBV18
d_call: NA
clone_size: NA
j_call: TRBJ1-3
cdr3_aa: CASSPPLTSGNTIYF
cdr3_nt: TGTGCCAGCTCACCACCGCTCACAAGTGGAAACACCATATATTTT

v_call: TRBV7-2
d_call: TRBD2
clone_size: NA
j_call: TRBJ2-3
cdr3_aa: CASSQRLAGGTDTQYF
cdr3_nt: TGTGCCAGCAGCCAACGGCTAGCGGGAGGTACAGATACGCAGTATTTT

v_call: TRBV27
d_call: NA
clone_size: NA
j_call: TRBJ1-4
cdr3_aa: CASSLRGSTNEKLFF
cdr3_nt: TGTGCCAGCAGTCTGCGGGGCTCAACTAATGAAAAACTGTTTTTT

v_call: TRBV28
d_call: NA
clone_size: NA
j_call: TRBJ1-2
cdr3_aa: CASSLSQGGAGGYTF
cdr3_nt: TGTGCCAGCAGTTTATCCCAAGGAGGGGCGGGGGGCTACACCTTC

v_call: TRBV6-1
d_call: TRBD2
clone_size: NA
j_call: TRBJ2-5
cdr3_aa: CASSESLAGRETQYF
cdr3_nt: TGTGCCAGCAGTGAAAGCCTAGCGGGGCGCGAGACCCAGTACTTC

v_call: TRBV7-2
d_call: TRBD2
clone_size: NA
j_call: TRBJ2-5
cdr3_aa: CASSRLSGRETQYF
cdr3_nt: TGTGCCAGCAGTCGACTCAGCGGGAGGGAGACCCAGTACTTC

v_call: TRBV11-3
d_call: NA
clone_size: NA
j_call: TRBJ2-7
cdr3_aa: CASSSGGNEQYF
cdr3_nt: TGTGCCAGCAGCTCAGGAGGGAACGAGCAGTACTTC

v_call: TRBV27
d_call: NA
clone_size: NA
j_call: TRBJ2-5
cdr3_aa: CASSLTGETQYF
cdr3_nt: TGTGCCAGCAGTTTGACAGGCGAGACCCAGTACTTC